Listed below are T cell receptor beta chains from one sample, sequenced in a study of T-cell reconstitution after alpha-beta-depleted transplantation in children. TCRdb redid the calling of the PCR reads with MiXCR, one entry per CDR3 protein. The sample lists approximately 400,000 distinct CDR3 sequences, under 20% seen once, with 25% to 35% in the top ten. The sample was PBMCs, mostly from graft donor cells, taken 360 days after TCRalphabeta/CD19-depleted stem cell transplant. The receptors stem from a boy in the first two years of life who had a stem cell transplant for Wiskott-Aldrich syndrome, so the T cells may come from the graft donor. CDR3s include the opening cysteine and the closing phenylalanine or tryptophan. Fields, in order: CDR3 protein, CDR3 DNA, V gene, clone size, D gene, J gene. A D gene is named only where the DNA matches it firmly. Clone size is not always given. Where it is, it says once, few, many or a class for expanded clones.

CSAVSPGLGDNEQFF TGCAGTGCTGTAAGCCCGGGACTAGGAGACAATGAGCAGTTCTTC TRBV20-1 . TRBD2 TRBJ2-1
CSAPGRGGPYEQYF TGCAGTGCCCCCGGCCGGGGGGGCCCCTACGAGCAGTACTTC TRBV20-1 . TRBD2 TRBJ2-7
CASSFTGTPYGYTF TGTGCCAGCAGTTTCACCGGGACACCTTATGGCTACACCTTC TRBV7-2 . . TRBJ1-2
CASTFGKTGGGGYTF TGTGCCAGCACCTTTGGCAAGACAGGGGGTGGGGGCTACACCTTC TRBV12-3/TRBV12-4 . TRBD1 TRBJ1-2
CASSLRAGANTGELFF TGTGCCAGCAGCTTACGAGCGGGGGCGAACACCGGGGAGCTGTTTTTT TRBV11-2 . TRBD2 TRBJ2-2
CASRLDPGTGMYEQYF TGTGCCAGCAGACTCGACCCCGGGACAGGGATGTACGAGCAGTACTTC TRBV6-2/TRBV6-3 . TRBD1 TRBJ2-7
CASSQPRKRGYNEQFF TGTGCCAGCAGCCAACCTCGGAAAAGGGGGTACAATGAGCAGTTCTTC TRBV3-1 few . TRBJ2-1
CASRPRDRGYNEQFF TGTGCCAGCAGGCCTCGGGACAGGGGATACAATGAGCAGTTCTTC TRBV27 . TRBD1 TRBJ2-1
CAGSLVGRRRGGLGNEQFF TGTGCCGGCAGCTTGGTAGGGAGACGTCGGGGGGGCCTGGGGAATGAGCAGTTCTTC TRBV11-1 . TRBD2 TRBJ2-1
CASSLPRGRNTEAFF TGTGCCAGCAGCTTACCCCGTGGGAGGAACACTGAAGCTTTCTTT TRBV7-2 . . TRBJ1-1
CSVGGGALNTEAFF TGCAGCGTTGGTGGAGGAGCGCTGAACACTGAAGCTTTCTTT TRBV29-1 . . TRBJ1-1
CATSGTGAVTQYF TGTGCCACCAGTGGCACCGGGGCAGTGACCCAGTACTTC TRBV24-1 . . TRBJ2-5
CASSLLGGQYNEQFF TGCGCCAGCAGCTTGCTAGGGGGGCAGTACAATGAGCAGTTCTTC TRBV5-1 few . TRBJ2-1
CSVGRRMNTEAFF TGCAGCGTTGGTCGTCGGATGAACACTGAAGCTTTCTTT TRBV29-1 few . TRBJ1-1
CASSYKQVSSYEQYF TGTGCCAGCAGTTACAAGCAGGTTAGCTCCTACGAGCAGTACTTC TRBV6-5 few . TRBJ2-7
CSVRDGRYNEQFF TGCAGCGTCCGGGACGGCCGTTACAATGAGCAGTTCTTC TRBV29-1 . . TRBJ2-1
CSAMGLIYNEQFF TGCAGCGCCATGGGACTGATCTACAATGAGCAGTTCTTC TRBV29-1 . . TRBJ2-1
CASSLAGRDEQFF TGTGCCAGCAGCTTAGCAGGCAGAGATGAGCAGTTCTTC TRBV7-9 few . TRBJ2-1
CSARDTARGAYGYTF TGCAGTGCTAGAGATACGGCCAGGGGGGCCTATGGCTACACCTTC TRBV20-1 many TRBD1 TRBJ1-2
CASSLGTSGRGAKNIQYF TGCGCCAGCAGCTTGGGGACTAGCGGGAGGGGAGCCAAAAACATTCAGTACTTC TRBV5-1 many TRBD2 TRBJ2-4
CASSLPRGQPSYNEQFF TGTGCCAGCAGTTTACCCCGGGGACAGCCGTCCTACAATGAGCAGTTCTTC TRBV7-9 many TRBD1 TRBJ2-1
CASSLWGLAGFTDTQYF TGCGCCAGCAGCTTATGGGGACTAGCGGGTTTCACAGATACGCAGTATTTT TRBV5-1 many TRBD2 TRBJ2-3
CSARDLLGSNYGYTF TGCAGTGCTAGAGATCTGCTGGGATCTAACTATGGCTACACCTTC TRBV20-1 few . TRBJ1-2
CASSFTGGRDTQYF TGTGCCAGCAGTTTCACAGGGGGCAGAGATACGCAGTATTTT TRBV12-3/TRBV12-4 . TRBD1 TRBJ2-3
CATSDMTSGRGNEQFF TGTGCCACCAGTGACATGACTAGCGGGAGAGGCAATGAGCAGTTCTTC TRBV24-1 few TRBD2 TRBJ2-1
CASSPIAGATDTQYF TGTGCCAGCTCACCGATAGCGGGAGCCACAGATACGCAGTATTTT TRBV18 few TRBD2 TRBJ2-3